A single sample gave rise to the 4 T cell receptor beta chains below, sequenced in a study of T-cell reconstitution after alpha-beta-depleted transplantation in children. Researchers prepared the TCRbeta library using unique molecular identifiers, the study reports. TCRdb itself ran the PCR reads through MiXCR, one entry per CDR3 protein. The data contain 550,000 to 800,000 distinct CDR3 sequences, approximately 14% of them singletons. The input for sequencing was PBMCs, taken before TCRalphabeta/CD19-depleted stem cell transplant. These receptors all stem from a girl aged 2-10 years with congenital amegakaryocytic thrombocytopenia, due to receive a stem cell transplant.

This clonotype came up many times. The rearrangement links TRBV29-1 to TRBJ1-1; D may be TRBD1 (6 bases). Germline loops: CDR1 SQVTM, CDR2 ANQGSEA. The CDR3 length is 12 residues. Trimming left V 7 bases short and J 0 bases short, with 9 bases between. In DNA form, the CDR3 reads TGCAGCGCAGGGGCTCTGAACACTGAAGCTTTCTTT. The encoded protein is CSAGALNTEAFF.

Many counts were recorded for this clonotype. The rearrangement joins TRBV7-6 to TRBJ2-2; D gene ambiguous. The CDR3 consists of 16 residues. Germline V gene lookup returns CDR1 SGHVS and CDR2 FNYEAQ. Trimming removed 5 bases at V and 4 bases at J, with 17 bases between. The CDR3 region is CASSPPRGLFTGELFF. For the CDR3, the DNA is TGTGCCAGCAGCCCCCCCCGTGGGCTATTCACCGGGGAGCTGTTTTTT. Full variable domain (missing parts from reference TRBV7-6 and TRBJ2-2): GAGVSQSPRYKVTKRGQDVALRCDPISGHVSLYWYRQALGQGPEFLTYFNYEAQQDKSGLPNDRFSAERPEGSISTLTIQRTEQRDSAMYRCASSPPRGLFTGELFFGEGSRLTVL.

The chain recombines TRBV7-7 with TRBJ2-3, with a possible D match to TRBD2 (6 bases). Germline V CDR1 and CDR2: SSHAT, FNYEAQ (reference sequence). V lost 5 bases and J 2 bases, leaving 14 bases between the germline ends. There are 15 residues in the CDR3. In DNA form, the CDR3 reads TGTGCCAGCAGCGCCTGGGGCGGGGCCACAGATACGCAGTATTTT. This sequence encodes CASSAWGGATDTQYF.

The rearrangement links TRBV20-1 to TRBJ2-2; D perhaps matches TRBD2 (6 bases). The CDR3 length is 13 residues. Germline CDR1 reads DFQATT; CDR2 reads SNEGSKA (reference sequence). The CDR3 loop reads CPASGVHTGELFF. The CDR3 DNA follows: TGCCCGGCCTCGGGAGTTCACACCGGGGAGCTGTTTTTT.